This entry describes one TCR beta chain. Its target is not known. The read is 3 residues too short to cover the CDR3 end, so that end is filled in from the germline J gene. The CDR3 is 15 residues long. V lost 0 bases to trimming and J lost 0 bases, with 9 bases between them. The germline V gene encodes CDR1 SGHTA and CDR2 FQGNSA. Clones were read by immunoSEQ multiplex PCR, and TCRdb kept only the in-frame ones, dropping some. Its listing shows 25,000 to 30,000 clones. The data belong to a study of T cells in women clearing cervical HPV infection. Study details: Control women cleared a single incident HPV16 infection within 12 months. HLA type stays a possible confounder, typing being limited. General study findings and limits: Cases carried less TRBV6-7 than controls: roughly 0.11% versus 0.16%.

The V call is TRBV7-2, the J call TRBJ2-7; no clear D gene. The sample was blood buffy coat. The origin of this receptor is a woman between 18 and 69 years old with a cervical HPV16 infection that either progressed to CIN3+ or cleared (not recorded which). The CDR3 bases that were read are TGTGCCAGCAGCTTAGCGGTAGTGAGCTCCTACGAG. This sequence encodes CASSLAVVSSYE. The CDR3 in its entirety is CASSLAVVSSYEQYF.